Below are 22 T cell receptor beta chains sequenced from a single sample in a study of blood T cell repertoires in COVID-19. Libraries were prepared by immunoSEQ multiplex PCR; TCRdb keeps only in-frame clonotypes and omits some of them. The sample shows around 76,000 clones, around 90% of them seen only once. Sequences were obtained from peripheral blood. These receptor sequences come from a human donor in a cohort sampled during active COVID-19.

J is TRBJ2-2 and V is TRBV6-2 or TRBV6-3; 8 bases match TRBD1. J gave up 4 bases and V 5 bases, and 3 bases lay outside the gene matches. CDR1 is MNHEY, CDR2 SVGEGT, per germline. The CDR3 totals 14 residues. Here the CDR3 DNA reads TGTGCCAGCAGTAGACAGGGGTTCACCGGGGAGCTGTTTTTT. This encodes CASSRQGFTGELFF.

This clone was seen only a few times. Here the CDR3 reads CASSPVGGSGYTF. In nucleotides, the CDR3 is TGTGCCAGCAGCCCAGTGGGGGGTTCTGGCTACACCTTC. This chain connects TRBV7-9 to TRBJ1-2; TRBD1 is a possible D gene (5 bases). CDR3 length equals 13 residues. Germline CDR1 and CDR2: SEHNR and FQNEAQ (reference sequence). Between the trimmed V and J ends, which lost 5 bases and 7 bases, there was a span of 14 bases.

The chain combines TRBV27 with TRBJ1-2; weak D call: TRBD1 (6 bases). CDR1 and CDR2 (germline): MNHEY, SMNVEV (reference sequence). The ends were cut back, 4 bases at V and 4 bases at J, with 10 bases in the middle. This CDR3 has 13 amino acids. CDR3 sequence (DNA): TGTGCCAGCAGTTCAGGGGTTGCCTATGGCTACACCTTC. Amino acid sequence: CASSSGVAYGYTF.

The V call is TRBV4-2, the J call TRBJ2-5; the match to TRBD2 covers 9 bases. The CDR3 is made up of 14 amino acids. Germline lookup yields CDR1 LGHNA and CDR2 YNFKEQ. Trimming cost V 1 base and J 5 bases; bases outside gene matches: 2. For the CDR3, the DNA is TGTGCCAGCAGCCAAGGGACTAGCGTGGAGACCCAGTACTTC. Translated, it gives CASSQGTSVETQYF.

The chain uses TRBV7-8 and TRBJ2-5; weak D call: TRBD2 (6 bases). Germline CDR1 and CDR2: SGHVS and FQNEAQ. V was trimmed by 5 bases and J by 5 bases, leaving 12 bases between them. The CDR3 consists of 13 residues. CDR3 DNA: TGTGCCAGCAGCCTCGGGACTGGGGAGACCCAGTACTTC. Residues: CASSLGTGETQYF.

The V gene is TRBV9, the J gene TRBJ2-5; no clear D. The V end was cut by 3 bases, the J end by 1 base, with 16 bases between. The CDR3 extends over 16 amino acids. CDR1 and CDR2 (germline): SGDLS, YYNGEE. The CDR3 coding sequence is TGTGCCAGCAGCGGAGGAGCCGTGGCCCTCCAAGAGACCCAGTACTTC. Translating gives CASSGGAVALQETQYF.

The chain carries TRBV6-6 and TRBJ2-1; 7 nucleotides line up with TRBD2. The germline V gene has CDR1 MNHNY and CDR2 SVGAGI (reference sequence). The trim removed 2 bases at V and 5 bases at J, leaving 6 bases unmatched. This CDR3 has 15 amino acids. CDR3: CASSYPRGEHNEQFF. CDR3 DNA: TGTGCCAGCAGTTACCCACGGGGGGAACACAATGAGCAGTTCTTC.

This clone was seen a single time. The chain carries TRBV7-6 and TRBJ2-2; 9 positions agree with TRBD1. Germline V CDR1 and CDR2: SGHVS, FNYEAQ. With V trimmed by 8 bases and J by 4 bases, 5 bases remained unmatched. This CDR3 comprises 14 residues. The CDR3 here is CASLQGAPTGELFF. In DNA, the CDR3 is TGTGCCAGCTTACAGGGGGCGCCCACCGGGGAGCTGTTTTTT.

The rearrangement uses TRBV7-2 and TRBJ1-2; TRBD1 matches at 7 bases. Trimming took 5 bases from V and 2 from J; bases not matched to a gene: 8. This CDR3 is 15 amino acids long. Germline assignment: CDR1 SGHTA and CDR2 FQGNSA. CDR3 nucleotides: TGTGCCAGCAGCCGTCAACAGGGGACCAACTATGGCTACACCTTC. Translating it yields CASSRQQGTNYGYTF.

The chain employs TRBV19 and TRBJ1-1; maybe TRBD1 (5 bases). The V end lost 11 bases, the J end lost 0 bases, and 13 bases lay between the germline ends. Germline V lookup: CDR1 LNHDA, CDR2 SQIVND (reference sequence). This CDR3 spans 13 amino acids. The CDR3 DNA reads TGTGCCGCAGGAGGGGCGATGAACACTGAAGCTTTCTTT. This translates into CAAGGAMNTEAFF.

This rearrangement joins TRBV6-6 to TRBJ1-1, with no clear D. The CDR3 totals 13 residues. Trimming stripped 5 bases from V and 4 bases from J, with 11 bases between. CDR1 is MNHNY, CDR2 SVGAGI, per germline (reference sequence). The CDR3 spells CASSDREGTEAFF. In DNA form, the CDR3 reads TGTGCCAGCAGTGATAGGGAGGGCACTGAAGCTTTCTTT.

The chain carries TRBV10-3 and TRBJ1-2; 8 positions agree with TRBD1. The junction had 3 bases not matched to a gene; V was cut back by 8 bases and J by 1 base. The length of the CDR3 is 13 residues. Germline V gene lookup returns CDR1 ENHRY and CDR2 SYGVKD. The DNA for the CDR3 is TGTGCCATCCAGGGGGCACTTAACTATGGCTACACCTTC. Amino acid sequence: CAIQGALNYGYTF.

The V call is TRBV7-2, the J call TRBJ2-5; 8 nucleotides line up with TRBD1. V shed 6 bases and J 4 bases; nucleotides not matched to a gene: 4. This CDR3 comprises 13 residues. Germline CDR1 is SGHTA and CDR2 is FQGNSA. The CDR3 nucleotides are TGTGCCAGCAGGGAAGGACAGGGAGAGACCCAGTACTTC. It encodes CASREGQGETQYF.

Only one count was recorded for this clone. The gene calls are TRBV4-2 and TRBJ2-5; 7 bases agree with TRBD2. After removal of 0 bases from V and 3 bases from J, the junction contained 7 bases not matched to a gene. This CDR3 is 16 amino acids long. CDR1 is LGHNA and CDR2 is YNFKEQ in the germline V gene. CDR3 nucleotide sequence: TGTGCCAGCAGCCAAGATGGTTCTAGCGGCAAAGAGACCCAGTACTTC. Amino acid sequence: CASSQDGSSGKETQYF.

The gene calls are TRBV18 and TRBJ2-2; no clear D. This CDR3 has 17 residues. The ends were cut back, 2 bases at V and 3 bases at J, with 16 bases in the middle. Germline V lookup: CDR1 KGHSH, CDR2 LQKENI. The CDR3, as DNA: TGTGCCAGCTCACCATTGACCCGAGTCGGAGACACCGGGGAGCTGTTTTTT. Translated: CASSPLTRVGDTGELFF.

The V gene is TRBV5-6, the J gene TRBJ1-6; D gene unclear. V gave up 0 bases and J gave up 7 bases, with 14 bases separating them. From germline, CDR1 is SGHDT and CDR2 YYEEEE. The CDR3 has 16 residues. The chain's CDR3 is CASSLGRPRRNSPLHF. CDR3 nucleotide sequence: TGTGCCAGCAGCTTGGGAAGACCCCGGAGGAATTCACCCCTCCACTTT.

This chain uses TRBV9 with TRBJ2-3; a weak D match, TRBD2 (6 bases). Germline assignment: CDR1 SGDLS and CDR2 YYNGEE. Trimming took off 2 bases at V and 6 bases at J, with 13 bases between the two ends. The CDR3 spans 14 residues. CDR3 in amino acids: CASSVGSGGDTQYF. In DNA form, the CDR3 reads TGTGCCAGCAGCGTTGGTAGCGGAGGGGATACGCAGTATTTT. The full variable domain, in which reference TRBV9 and TRBJ2-3 provide the parts outside the CDR3, is DSGVTQTPKHLITATGQRVTLRCSPRSGDLSVYWYQQSLDQGLQFLIQYYNGEERAKGNILERFSAQQFPDLHSELNLSSLELGDSALYFCASSVGSGGDTQYFGPGTRLTVL.

The chain employs TRBV2 and TRBJ2-1, with 8 bases aligning to TRBD2. This CDR3 contains 14 residues. CDR1 and CDR2 (germline): SNHLY, FYNNEI. The J segment lost 2 bases and the V segment lost 8 bases, leaving 5 bases of the junction unmatched. The DNA for the CDR3 is TGTGCCAGCCGTCCCGGGGGGGCCTACAATGAGCAGTTCTTC. Its translation is CASRPGGAYNEQFF.

This sequence joins TRBV12-3 or TRBV12-4 and TRBJ1-1, with TRBD1 matching 8 bases. The junction had 6 bases not matched to a gene; V was cut back by 5 bases and J by 7 bases. This CDR3 has 13 residues. Written as DNA, the CDR3 is TGTGCCAGCAGTCCTCATGGACAGGGTGAAGCTTTCTTT. Amino acid sequence: CASSPHGQGEAFF.

V usage is TRBV10-2 and J usage is TRBJ2-1; TRBD2 agrees at 9 bases. Losses at the gene ends were 6 bases for V and 0 bases for J; bases not matched to a gene: 12. This CDR3 has 18 residues. Germline CDR1 is WSHSY and CDR2 is SAAADI. DNA of the CDR3: TGCGCCAGCAGGTCGACTAGCGGCCCGTATGCCTCCTACAATGAGCAGTTCTTC. It codes for CASRSTSGPYASYNEQFF.

In this sample, this clone turned up a few times. The CDR3 nucleotides read TGTGCCACCAGCAGAGATCCTCCCAGGACATCAGCTGAAGCTTTCTTT. This codes for CATSRDPPRTSAEAFF. The rearrangement joins TRBV15 to TRBJ1-1, with D possibly being TRBD1 (5 bases). V lost 0 bases and J lost 6, with 17 bases in between. CDR1 is LNHNV, CDR2 YYDKDF, per germline (reference sequence). The CDR3 sequence is 16 residues long.

V gene TRBV7-9 combines with J gene TRBJ1-4; D is possibly TRBD1 (5 bases). The CDR3 is made up of 14 amino acids. V gave up 2 bases and J gave up 6 bases, with 10 bases separating them. Germline V CDR1 and CDR2: SEHNR, FQNEAQ (reference sequence). CDR3 nucleotides: TGTGCCAGCAGCTTACAGGGATTGGATGAAAAACTGTTTTTT. As protein: CASSLQGLDEKLFF.